One sample yielded the 29 T cell receptor beta chains listed below, sequenced in a study of T cell changes during pregnancy in multiple sclerosis. The protocol was immunoSEQ multiplex PCR, while the TCRdb copy is restricted to in-frame clones and leaves out a portion. The repertoire holds tens of thousands of clones, with about nine tenths as singletons. Sequenced here: peripheral blood, sampled in the second trimester of pregnancy. These receptors were obtained from a female donor in good health, enrolled as a control in a pregnancy study.

CDR3 region: CASSVSGQGENTIYF. The CDR3 nucleotides are TGTGCCAGCAGCGTATCCGGACAGGGGGAAAACACCATATATTTT. This chain uses TRBV9 with TRBJ1-3; 10 bases match TRBD1. The CDR3 loop spans 15 amino acids. Looked up from germline, CDR1 is SGDLS and CDR2 is YYNGEE. The V segment lost 1 base and the J segment 6 bases; nucleotides outside the gene matches: 4.

This clone was seen only once. The chain recombines TRBV28 with TRBJ2-7; 9 positions agree with TRBD1. V was clipped by 4 bases and J by 5 bases; unmatched bases: 6. Per germline, CDR1 MDHEN and CDR2 SYDVKM. This CDR3 is 14 amino acids long. DNA of the CDR3: TGTGCCAGCAGTTCGGGACAGGGAAAGGACGAGCAGTACTTC. Protein product: CASSSGQGKDEQYF.

The chain joins TRBV15 to TRBJ1-5; 8 bases fit TRBD1. Per the germline V gene, CDR1 is LNHNV and CDR2 is YYDKDF (reference sequence). The CDR3 consists of 14 residues. V lost 5 bases to trimming and J lost 5 bases; unmatched junction nucleotides: 5. The CDR3 region has the DNA TGTGCCACCAGCCGGGACAGGCACTATCAGCCCCAGCATTTT. This translates into CATSRDRHYQPQHF. Full variable domain (rest looked up from reference TRBV15 and TRBJ1-5): DAMVIQNPRYQVTQFGKPVTLSCSQTLNHNVMYWYQQKSSQAPKLLFHYYDKDFNNEADTPDNFQSRRPNTSFCFLDIRSPGLGDTAMYLCATSRDRHYQPQHFGDGTRLSIL.

This chain uses TRBV23-1 with TRBJ2-7; TRBD1 matches 9 bases. TRBV23-1 is sorted into the ORF group, with uncertain function. The CDR3 has 15 amino acids. V was pared by 0 bases and J by 4 bases, with 4 bases of the junction left unmatched. The CDR3 bases are TGCGCCAGCAGTCAATCGCGGGACAGGGAGTACGAGCAGTACTTC. Protein product: CASSQSRDREYEQYF.

This clone appeared once. This chain links TRBV7-9 with TRBJ1-4; D not resolved. Trimming left V 2 bases short and J 7 bases short, with 14 bases between. The CDR3 extends over 15 amino acids. From germline, CDR1 is SEHNR and CDR2 FQNEAQ (reference sequence). CDR3 residues: CASSLSEGVAEKLFF. The CDR3 nucleotides are TGTGCCAGCAGCTTATCCGAGGGCGTGGCTGAAAAACTGTTTTTT. The whole variable domain, remainder taken from reference TRBV7-9 and TRBJ1-4, is DTGVSQNPRHKITKRGQNVTFRCDPISEHNRLYWYRQTLGQGPEFLTYFQNEAQLEKSRLLSDRFSAERPKGSFSTLEIQRTEQGDSAMYLCASSLSEGVAEKLFFGSGTQLSVL.

This chain joins TRBV28 and TRBJ2-5; tentative D call: TRBD2 (5 bases). V was shortened by 6 bases and J by 2 bases, with 13 bases between the two germline ends. This CDR3 has 14 amino acids. Germline V lookup: CDR1 MDHEN, CDR2 SYDVKM. The CDR3 loop is CASSAMRDQETQYF. CDR3 nucleotides: TGTGCCAGCAGCGCTATGAGGGATCAAGAGACCCAGTACTTC.

The J gene is TRBJ1-1, the V gene TRBV11-2; 10 bases line up with TRBD1. Per germline, CDR1 SGHAT and CDR2 FQNNGV. After removal of 3 bases from V and 0 bases from J, the junction contained 1 base not matched to a gene. This CDR3 contains 15 residues. CDR3 in amino acids: CASSLGQGLNTEAFF. The CDR3 DNA follows: TGTGCCAGCAGCTTGGGACAGGGGCTGAACACTGAAGCTTTCTTT.

V usage is TRBV7-3 and J usage is TRBJ2-2; 12 bases line up with TRBD1. Germline CDR1 reads SGHTA; CDR2 reads FQGTGA. V trimming: 5 bases; J trimming: 6 bases; junction bases outside the gene matches: 13. The CDR3 covers 18 residues. In DNA, the CDR3 is TGTGCCAGCAGCCAGAGGGGGACAGGGGGCGAGTCGGCCGGGGAGCTGTTTTTT. Residues: CASSQRGTGGESAGELFF.

The table lists this clone with a count of one. This chain joins TRBV7-2 and TRBJ2-7, with D possibly matching TRBD1 (5 bases). Deletions cut 5 bases from V and 2 bases from J, with 22 bases between. The CDR3 contains 17 residues. Germline V gene data show CDR1 as SGHTA and CDR2 as FQGNSA. CDR3 protein: CASSLEQANVIAYEQYF. CDR3 DNA: TGTGCCAGCAGCCTAGAACAGGCGAACGTTATAGCCTACGAGCAGTACTTC.

This clone was seen more than once but under ten times. The gene calls are TRBV21-1 and TRBJ1-5; the DNA was not compared with TRBD1, the D call given in the table. TRBV21-1 is designated a pseudogene. The CDR3 length is 15 residues. CDR3 DNA: TGTGCCAGCAGCAAAGGCCAGGGGGGCAATCAGCCCCAGCATTTT. It codes for CASSKGQGGNQPQHF.

The CDR3 is CASGGGGRNNEQFF. DNA of the CDR3: TGTGCCAGCGGCGGTGGCGGGAGGAACAATGAGCAGTTCTTC. The chain uses TRBV6-5 and TRBJ2-1, with 8 positions matching TRBD2. The germline V gene encodes CDR1 MNHEY and CDR2 SVGAGI. The V segment lost 8 bases and the J segment 5 bases; nucleotides outside the gene matches: 8. This CDR3 spans 14 amino acids.

This chain links TRBV5-1 with TRBJ2-5; 9 bases fit TRBD2. V was pared by 1 base and J by 5 bases, with 9 bases of the junction left unmatched. The CDR3 length is 16 residues. Germline loops: CDR1 SGHRS, CDR2 YFSETQ. The CDR3 reads CASSLTPGSGGETQYF. The CDR3 coding sequence is TGCGCCAGCAGCTTGACCCCGGGTAGCGGGGGTGAGACCCAGTACTTC.

The chain uses TRBV4-3 and TRBJ2-6, with a weak D call TRBD2 (5 bases). The germline V gene encodes CDR1 LGHNA and CDR2 YSLEER. With 4 bases removed from V and 4 bases from J, the gap between germline ends came to 11 bases. The CDR3 spans 15 residues. CDR3 sequence (DNA): TGCGCCAGCAGCCTAGGACTCCTCGGGGCCAACGTCCTGACTTTC. It is translated as CASSLGLLGANVLTF.

The chain joins TRBV18 to TRBJ2-2; 10 nucleotides line up with TRBD2. The V gene's germline CDR1 is KGHSH and CDR2 LQKENI. Germline trimming cut 3 bases from V and 3 bases from J; bases unmatched to any gene: 7. The CDR3 totals 17 residues. The CDR3 sequence is CASSPRLAGDHTGELFF. CDR3 nucleotides: TGTGCCAGCTCACCCCGCCTAGCGGGAGATCACACCGGGGAGCTGTTTTTT.

On this clone: Compared with germline, one end of the junction differs, possibly owing to a read error. The J gene is TRBJ2-5, the V gene TRBV20-1, with 8 positions matching TRBD2. The CDR3 length is 11 residues. CDR1 and CDR2 from the germline V gene are DFQATT and SNEGSKA (reference sequence). The CDR3 here is CSARDIRRGDF. In DNA form, the CDR3 reads TGCAGTGCTAGAGATATCCGGCGGGGGGACTTC.

The V gene is TRBV6-6, the J gene TRBJ2-7, with TRBD2 matching 10 bases. This CDR3 contains 16 residues. The V and J ends lost 6 bases and 3 bases, in that order; junction bases with no gene match: 11. The V gene's germline CDR1 is MNHNY and CDR2 SVGAGI (reference sequence). CDR3: CASSPPLAGAYYEQYF. The DNA for the CDR3 is TGTGCCAGCAGCCCTCCTCTAGCGGGAGCCTACTACGAGCAGTACTTC.

The chain is built from TRBV11-2 and TRBJ2-2; D is ambiguous. V lost 5 bases and J lost 0, with 7 bases in between. CDR1 SGHAT and CDR2 FQNNGV come from the germline V gene. The CDR3 is 14 residues long. The CDR3 region is CASSTFANTGELFF. In DNA form, the CDR3 reads TGTGCCAGCAGCACTTTCGCGAACACCGGGGAGCTGTTTTTT.

The chain has TRBV4-1 and TRBJ2-2; possible D gene TRBD1, 6 bases. The CDR3 is made up of 15 amino acids. V was pared by 4 bases and J by 7 bases, with 16 bases between. Germline loops: CDR1 MGHRA, CDR2 YSYEKL. CDR3 nucleotides: TGCGCCAGCAGCCCCCCAGAGGGGGTTGGCGGGGAGCTGTTTTTT. Translated, it gives CASSPPEGVGGELFF.

The chain carries TRBV6-5 and TRBJ2-4; 11 nucleotides align to TRBD2. The V and J ends lost 6 bases and 8 bases, in that order; junction bases with no gene match: 3. Germline loops: CDR1 MNHEY, CDR2 SVGAGI. The CDR3 runs 13 residues. The CDR3 reads CASRTSGSDIQYF. The CDR3 nucleotides read TGTGCCAGCAGAACTAGCGGGAGTGACATTCAGTACTTC.

The V gene is TRBV4-1, the J gene TRBJ2-5; 7 bases are shared with TRBD1. After removal of 4 bases from V and 4 bases from J, the junction contained 3 bases not matched to a gene. Germline loops: CDR1 MGHRA, CDR2 YSYEKL. The CDR3 runs 13 residues. The CDR3 nucleotides read TGCGCCAGCAGCCCCGACAGGGTAGAGACCCAGTACTTC. This sequence encodes CASSPDRVETQYF.

The chain employs TRBV4-3 and TRBJ1-6, with 8 bases fitting TRBD1. Losses at the gene ends were 4 bases for V and 7 bases for J; bases not matched to a gene: 6. The CDR3 is 15 amino acids. Germline CDR1 reads LGHNA; CDR2 reads YSLEER. The CDR3 DNA sequence: TGCGCCAGCAGCCTTGGACAGGGTATAAATTCACCCCTCCACTTT. It yields the protein CASSLGQGINSPLHF.

This chain joins TRBV7-3 and TRBJ2-5; TRBD1 might be the D (6 bases). CDR3 length: 13 amino acids. Per germline, CDR1 SGHTA and CDR2 FQGTGA. V was trimmed by 5 bases and J by 5 bases, leaving 12 bases between them. CDR3 protein: CASSPQGSETQYF. The CDR3 DNA follows: TGTGCCAGCAGCCCACAGGGATCGGAGACCCAGTACTTC.

The chain has TRBV6-5 and TRBJ1-1, with D possibly being TRBD1 (5 bases). CDR3 length: 14 residues. Trimming removed 6 bases from V and 1 base from J, with 12 bases in between. In germline, CDR1 is MNHEY, CDR2 SVGAGI. This CDR3 reads CASRSMGGNTEAFF. The CDR3 DNA reads as TGTGCCAGCAGGTCCATGGGGGGGAACACTGAAGCTTTCTTT.

This chain links TRBV5-8 with TRBJ2-1; 7 nucleotides line up with TRBD1. The CDR3 totals 14 residues. The V segment lost 1 base and the J segment 7 bases; nucleotides outside the gene matches: 5. The germline CDR1 and CDR2 sequences are SGHTS and YDEGEE. The CDR3 reads CASSLSRGINEQFF. Written as DNA, the CDR3 is TGTGCCAGCAGCTTGTCCAGGGGGATAAATGAGCAGTTCTTC.

The rearrangement uses TRBV11-2 and TRBJ1-4; D remains unclear. The V gene lost 1 base and the J gene lost 0 bases, with 6 bases spanning the gap. The CDR3 is made up of 15 amino acids. The germline V gene has CDR1 SGHAT and CDR2 FQNNGV. As DNA, the CDR3 is TGTGCCAGCAGCTTAGGAACGGCAACTAATGAAAAACTGTTTTTT. This sequence encodes CASSLGTATNEKLFF.

The chain recombines TRBV18 with TRBJ2-5, with 8 nucleotides matching TRBD1. CDR1 and CDR2 from the germline V gene are KGHSH and LQKENI. V was pared by 3 bases and J by 4 bases, with 4 bases of the junction left unmatched. This CDR3 contains 14 residues. The CDR3 bases are TGTGCCAGCTCACCGCCAGGGGGCCGAGAGACCCAGTACTTC. Encoded protein: CASSPPGGRETQYF.

The chain carries TRBV30 and TRBJ1-1, with D maybe TRBD1 (5 bases). Deletions cut 4 bases from V and 1 base from J, with 10 bases between. The CDR3 sequence is 13 residues long. Germline CDR1 and CDR2: GTSNPN and SVGIG (reference sequence). The CDR3 DNA follows: TGTGCCTGGAAAGACAGCACGAACACTGAAGCTTTCTTT. Translating gives CAWKDSTNTEAFF.

This chain uses TRBV15 with TRBJ2-7; TRBD1 agrees at 8 bases. Germline-derived CDR1 and CDR2 are LNHNV and YYDKDF (reference sequence). The CDR3 runs 13 residues. J lost 4 bases, V lost 2 bases, and 1 base had no gene match. The CDR3 spells CATSRQGAYEQYF. The CDR3 nucleotides read TGTGCCACCAGCAGACAGGGGGCTTACGAGCAGTACTTC.

This clone is a singleton in its sample. The gene calls are TRBV28 and TRBJ2-5, with 10 nucleotides matching TRBD1. After removal of 5 bases from V and 5 bases from J, the junction contained 8 bases not matched to a gene. The CDR3 length is 15 residues. The germline gives CDR1 MDHEN, CDR2 SYDVKM. CDR3 bases: TGTGCCAGCAGTAACCGGGACAGGGGTCGGGAGACCCAGTACTTC. This translates into CASSNRDRGRETQYF.